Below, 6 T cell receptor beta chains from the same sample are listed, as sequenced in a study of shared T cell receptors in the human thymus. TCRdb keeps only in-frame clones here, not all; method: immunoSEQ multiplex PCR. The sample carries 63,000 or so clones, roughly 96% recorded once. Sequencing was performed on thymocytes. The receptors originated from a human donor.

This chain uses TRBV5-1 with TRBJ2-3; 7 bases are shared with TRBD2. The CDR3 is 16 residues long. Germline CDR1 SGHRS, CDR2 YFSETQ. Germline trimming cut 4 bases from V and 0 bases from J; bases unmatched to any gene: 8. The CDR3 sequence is CASSPEGLLSTDTQYF. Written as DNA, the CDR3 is TGCGCCAGCAGCCCCGAGGGACTACTTAGCACAGATACGCAGTATTTT. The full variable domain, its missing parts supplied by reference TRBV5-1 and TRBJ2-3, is KAGVTQTPRYLIKTRGQQVTLSCSPISGHRSVSWYQQTPGQGLQFLFEYFSETQRNKGNFPGRFSGRQFSNSRSEMNVSTLELGDSALYLCASSPEGLLSTDTQYFGPGTRLTVL.

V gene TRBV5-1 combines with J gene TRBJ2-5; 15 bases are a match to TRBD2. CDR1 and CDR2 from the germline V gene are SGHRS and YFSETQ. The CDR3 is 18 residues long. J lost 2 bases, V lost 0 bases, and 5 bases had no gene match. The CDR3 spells CASSLATGTSGGQETQYF. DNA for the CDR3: TGCGCCAGCAGCTTGGCGACCGGGACTAGCGGGGGGCAAGAGACCCAGTACTTC.

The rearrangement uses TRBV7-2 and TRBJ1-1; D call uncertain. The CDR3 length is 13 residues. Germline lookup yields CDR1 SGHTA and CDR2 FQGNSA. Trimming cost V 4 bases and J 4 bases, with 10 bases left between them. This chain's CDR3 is CASSWISGTEAFF. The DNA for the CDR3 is TGTGCCAGCAGCTGGATCAGCGGCACTGAAGCTTTCTTT.

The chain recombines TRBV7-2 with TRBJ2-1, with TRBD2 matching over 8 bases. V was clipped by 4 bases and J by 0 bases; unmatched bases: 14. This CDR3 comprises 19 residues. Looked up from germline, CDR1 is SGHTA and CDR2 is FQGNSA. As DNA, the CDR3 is TGTGCCAGCAGCTCTTACTTGGGGGAGGGACTAGACTCCTACAATGAGCAGTTCTTC. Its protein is CASSSYLGEGLDSYNEQFF.

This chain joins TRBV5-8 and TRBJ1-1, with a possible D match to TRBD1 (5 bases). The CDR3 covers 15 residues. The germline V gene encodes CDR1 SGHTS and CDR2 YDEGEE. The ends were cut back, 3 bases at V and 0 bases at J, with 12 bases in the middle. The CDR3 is CASSSGTHMNTEAFF. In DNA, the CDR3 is TGTGCCAGCAGCTCCGGGACCCATATGAACACTGAAGCTTTCTTT.

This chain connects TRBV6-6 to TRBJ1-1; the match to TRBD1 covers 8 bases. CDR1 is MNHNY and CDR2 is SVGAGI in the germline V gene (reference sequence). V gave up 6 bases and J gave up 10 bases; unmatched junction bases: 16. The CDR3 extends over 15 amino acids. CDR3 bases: TGTGCCAGCAGCCATAAAGTCCCGGACAGGGCGGGAGCTTTCTTT. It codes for CASSHKVPDRAGAFF.